This passage covers 20 T cell receptor beta chains from one sample sequenced in a study of blood T cell repertoires in COVID-19. The assay was immunoSEQ multiplex PCR, and TCRdb's table has in-frame clones only and misses some. Among some 390,000 clones listed, roughly 86% were seen once. Sequencing was carried out using PBMCs or T cells enriched from blood (not recorded which). These receptor sequences come from a woman aged 25 to 39 who had recovered from COVID-19.

This chain joins TRBV9 and TRBJ1-1; D may be TRBD1 (5 bases). The CDR3 is 16 amino acids. Germline loops: CDR1 SGDLS, CDR2 YYNGEE. Trimming cost V 3 bases and J 4 bases, with 19 bases left between them. CDR3 loop: CASSAGSLGGGTEAFF. In DNA form, the CDR3 reads TGTGCCAGCAGCGCCGGTTCCCTGGGGGGGGGCACTGAAGCTTTCTTT.

This rearrangement joins TRBV20-1 to TRBJ1-4; no definite D call. V dropped 6 bases and J dropped 12 bases, with 14 bases sitting between them. The CDR3 contains 11 residues. Germline V gene sequence: CDR1 DFQATT, CDR2 SNEGSKA (reference sequence). The CDR3 DNA sequence: TGCAGTGCAAGCGAAGGAGGTGAACTGTTTTTT. Translation: CSASEGGELFF.

The genes are TRBV5-1 and TRBJ2-1, with 8 bases identical to TRBD1. With V trimmed by 3 bases and J by 7 bases, 6 bases remained unmatched. From germline, CDR1 is SGHRS and CDR2 YFSETQ. The CDR3 is 14 amino acids. CDR3 residues: CASSSGQGVNEQFF. CDR3 nucleotides: TGCGCCAGCAGCTCCGGACAGGGTGTGAATGAGCAGTTCTTC.

J is TRBJ1-1 and V is TRBV7-8; 7 bases agree with TRBD1. The trim removed 3 bases at V and 5 bases at J, leaving 3 bases unmatched. The CDR3 length is 13 residues. Per germline, CDR1 SGHVS and CDR2 FQNEAQ. The chain's CDR3 is CASSLDRQTEAFF. In nucleotides, the CDR3 is TGTGCCAGCAGCTTGGACAGGCAGACTGAAGCTTTCTTT.

This clone was observed once. The chain combines TRBV2 with TRBJ1-2; 8 nucleotides match TRBD1. Germline V gives CDR1 SNHLY, CDR2 FYNNEI. The V gene end was trimmed by 7 bases and the J gene end by 3 bases; junction bases not matched to a gene: 10. The CDR3 has 15 amino acids. CDR3 sequence: CASKWTGIYDYGYTF. CDR3 sequence (DNA): TGTGCCAGCAAGTGGACAGGGATATATGACTATGGCTACACCTTC. Full variable domain (remainder filled in from reference TRBV2 and TRBJ1-2): EPEVTQTPSHQVTQMGQEVILRCVPISNHLYFYWYRQILGQKVEFLVSFYNNEISEKSEIFDDQFSVERPDGSNFTLKIRSTKLEDSAMYFCASKWTGIYDYGYTFGSGTRLTVV.

The chain combines TRBV6-1 with TRBJ2-2; D is undetermined. V was trimmed by 0 bases and J by 1 base, leaving 15 bases between them. CDR3 length: 18 residues. CDR1 and CDR2 from the germline V gene are MNHNS and SASEGT. CDR3 residues: CASSEAVGSSVNTGELFF. DNA for the CDR3: TGTGCCAGCAGTGAAGCGGTAGGATCTAGTGTGAACACCGGGGAGCTGTTTTTT.

V and J are TRBV6-1 and TRBJ1-2, with 8 bases that match TRBD1. Germline V gene sequence: CDR1 MNHNS, CDR2 SASEGT. With V trimmed by 0 bases and J by 3 bases, 15 bases remained unmatched. CDR3 length equals 19 residues. In DNA form, the CDR3 reads TGTGCCAGCAGTGAAGCAACCGGGCAGGGGGCGCGGAGTTACTATGGCTACACCTTC. Encoded protein: CASSEATGQGARSYYGYTF.

The chain is built from TRBV18 and TRBJ1-2, with 8 bases identical to TRBD1. The germline CDR1 and CDR2 sequences are KGHSH and LQKENI. J gave up 8 bases and V 5 bases, and 10 bases lay outside the gene matches. This CDR3 is built from 14 residues. CDR3 coding DNA: TGTGCCAGCTCAACCAGCCGGACAGGGCCCGGCTACACCTTC. This translates into CASSTSRTGPGYTF.

The J gene is TRBJ1-1, the V gene TRBV15; 9 nucleotides agree with TRBD1. The CDR3 is 14 amino acids. CDR1 and CDR2 from the germline V gene are LNHNV and YYDKDF (reference sequence). V lost 6 bases and J lost 5; bases outside the gene matches: 7. The DNA of the CDR3 is TGTGCCACCAGAAAGACAGGGGGTCTGACTGAAGCTTTCTTT. Its translation: CATRKTGGLTEAFF. The whole variable domain, filled in from reference TRBV15 and TRBJ1-1, reads DAMVIQNPRYQVTQFGKPVTLSCSQTLNHNVMYWYQQKSSQAPKLLFHYYDKDFNNEADTPDNFQSRRPNTSFCFLDIRSPGLGDTAMYLCATRKTGGLTEAFFGQGTRLTVV.

The CDR3 sequence is CASSLKVIAGAQQYF. The CDR3 DNA reads TGTGCCAGCAGCTTAAAGGTGATAGCGGGGGCTCAACAGTACTTC. The V gene is TRBV11-2, the J gene TRBJ2-7; TRBD2 matches 9 bases. The CDR3 spans 15 residues. J lost 10 bases, V lost 2 bases, and 12 bases had no gene match. Germline V gene sequence: CDR1 SGHAT, CDR2 FQNNGV.

This clone appeared a single time. The rearrangement uses TRBV27 and TRBJ1-2, with D possibly TRBD1 on 6 matching bases. The CDR3 sequence is 13 residues long. Trimming removed 6 bases at V and 7 bases at J, with 15 bases between. The germline CDR1 and CDR2 sequences are MNHEY and SMNVEV (reference sequence). The CDR3: CASRDSALRGYTF. The CDR3 DNA follows: TGTGCCAGCAGGGACAGCGCCCTGCGTGGCTACACCTTC.

V gene TRBV19 combines with J gene TRBJ2-5, with TRBD2 as a possible D gene (5 bases). The CDR3 has 12 residues. V lost 1 base and J 13 bases, leaving 13 bases between the germline ends. CDR1 and CDR2 (germline): LNHDA, SQIVND (reference sequence). The CDR3 DNA sequence: TGTGCCAGTAGTATAGCCCGAGGGCCCCGGTACTTC. This encodes CASSIARGPRYF.

This sequence joins TRBV28 and TRBJ1-5; tentatively, D is TRBD1 (5 bases). CDR3 length: 14 amino acids. Germline V gene sequence: CDR1 MDHEN, CDR2 SYDVKM. V was pared by 2 bases and J by 8 bases, with 13 bases between. The CDR3 spells CASSLNTGLEPQHF. The DNA of the CDR3 is TGTGCCAGCAGTTTAAACACAGGCTTGGAGCCCCAGCATTTT.

This rearrangement joins TRBV24-1 to TRBJ1-5, with no clear D. Trimming stripped 4 bases from V and 4 bases from J, with 10 bases between. Looked up from germline, CDR1 is KGHDR and CDR2 is SFDVKD. This CDR3 has 14 residues. CDR3 coding DNA: TGTGCCACCAGTGAAAACGGGTTAAATCAGCCCCAGCATTTT. This codes for CATSENGLNQPQHF.

This chain connects TRBV12-2 to TRBJ2-2; the table calls TRBD1, which could not be checked here. TRBV12-2 is designated a pseudogene. The CDR3 is 14 residues long. The CDR3 sequence: CAVESGRDTGELFF. CDR3 sequence (DNA): TGTGCGGTAGAGTCAGGGCGTGACACCGGGGAGCTGTTTTTT.

The chain uses TRBV3-1 (or the pseudogene TRBV3-2) and TRBJ2-5; possibly TRBD2 for D (6 bases). This CDR3 has 14 amino acids. The ends were cut back, 4 bases at V and 5 bases at J, with 14 bases in the middle. Germline assignment: CDR1 LGHDT and CDR2 YNNKEL (reference sequence). CDR3 amino acids: CASSPPSLAETQYF. For the CDR3, the DNA is TGTGCCAGCAGCCCCCCCAGCCTAGCGGAGACCCAGTACTTC.

The rearrangement links TRBV7-2 to TRBJ2-5; tentatively, D is TRBD1 (5 bases). CDR3 length: 14 residues. CDR1 and CDR2 (germline): SGHTA, FQGNSA. With 1 base removed from V and 5 bases from J, the gap between germline ends came to 11 bases. The CDR3 bases are TGTGCCAGCAGCTTAGTACCAGGGCTTGAGACCCAGTACTTC. It is translated as CASSLVPGLETQYF.

This chain joins TRBV10-2 and TRBJ1-2; TRBD1 matches 7 bases. The CDR3 is 11 amino acids. Per the germline V gene, CDR1 is WSHSY and CDR2 is SAAADI. The ends lost 11 bases at V and 8 bases at J; junction bases unmatched: 8. The CDR3: CALKGGLGYTF. In DNA form, the CDR3 reads TGCGCCCTCAAAGGGGGCCTGGGCTACACCTTC.

The chain links TRBV27 to TRBJ2-1; TRBD2 matches at 7 bases. J was trimmed by 0 bases and V by 5 bases; bases with no gene match: 4. Germline V gives CDR1 MNHEY, CDR2 SMNVEV (reference sequence). The CDR3 is 15 amino acids. The DNA of the CDR3 is TGTGCCAGCAGTAAACTAGCGTCCTCCTACAATGAGCAGTTCTTC. This encodes CASSKLASSYNEQFF.

The chain has TRBV6-6 and TRBJ1-3; 7 nucleotides agree with TRBD1. Germline loops: CDR1 MNHNY, CDR2 SVGAGI (reference sequence). The CDR3 loop spans 15 amino acids. Losses at the gene ends were 6 bases for V and 3 bases for J; bases not matched to a gene: 8. CDR3 nucleotides: TGTGCCAGCAGCACACAGGGGCCTGGTGGAAACACCATATATTTT. Its translation is CASSTQGPGGNTIYF.